One sample yielded the 23 T cell receptor beta chains listed below, sequenced in a study of identical twins. MiXCR was run by TCRdb on the 5' RACE reads, yielding one entry per CDR3 protein. Here the sample spans about 520,000 distinct CDR3 sequences, 20% to 25% being singletons. The same data also contributed to another study, on T cells expressing NK-cell markers.

Sequencing was done on a sample of CD4+ T cells sorted from blood. Receptors were obtained from a woman aged 18-29 years in good health.

J is TRBJ2-7 and V is TRBV7-9; 7 bases line up with TRBD2. This CDR3 spans 15 amino acids. Looked up from germline, CDR1 is SEHNR and CDR2 is FQNEAQ (reference sequence). The junction had 14 bases not matched to a gene; V was cut back by 6 bases and J by 6 bases. The CDR3 DNA follows: TGTGCCAGCAGTGGGGAGCGGGAATTCGGCTCCGAGCAGTACTTC. It translates to CASSGEREFGSEQYF. Full variable domain (missing parts from reference TRBV7-9 and TRBJ2-7): DTGVSQNPRHKITKRGQNVTFRCDPISEHNRLYWYRQTLGQGPEFLTYFQNEAQLEKSRLLSDRFSAERPKGSFSTLEIQRTEQGDSAMYLCASSGEREFGSEQYFGPGTRLTVT.

V gene TRBV9 combines with J gene TRBJ1-1; D is perhaps TRBD1 (6 bases). The CDR3 contains 14 residues. The germline V gene has CDR1 SGDLS and CDR2 YYNGEE. The V end was cut by 1 base, the J end by 2 bases, with 9 bases between. CDR3: CASSVQGHNTEAFF. The CDR3 DNA reads as TGTGCCAGCAGCGTACAGGGGCACAACACTGAAGCTTTCTTT.

This clonotype has ten or more counts. The V gene is TRBV9, the J gene TRBJ1-1; 7 nucleotides line up with TRBD1. Germline trimming cut 4 bases from V and 5 bases from J; bases unmatched to any gene: 8. CDR3 length equals 14 residues. Germline CDR1 reads SGDLS; CDR2 reads YYNGEE. CDR3 sequence reads: CASSLSTGMTEAFF. In DNA form, the CDR3 reads TGTGCCAGCAGCTTGTCGACAGGGATGACTGAAGCTTTCTTT.

The chain joins TRBV7-8 to TRBJ1-2; TRBD1 aligns across 7 bases. Germline lookup yields CDR1 SGHVS and CDR2 FQNEAQ. The CDR3 extends over 13 amino acids. V was clipped by 5 bases and J by 9 bases; unmatched bases: 9. CDR3 sequence reads: CASSLQGSRSYTF. CDR3 DNA: TGTGCCAGCAGCCTACAGGGGTCTCGAAGCTACACCTTC.

This clonotype came up a few times. The chain has TRBV6-1 and TRBJ2-2; D may be TRBD1 (6 bases). Germline V gene lookup returns CDR1 MNHNS and CDR2 SASEGT. Trimming took off 7 bases at V and 15 bases at J, with 21 bases between the two ends. The CDR3 extends over 13 amino acids. As DNA, the CDR3 is TGTGCCAGCACTGATTCCCGGGACATCGTGATGTTTTTT. This codes for CASTDSRDIVMFF.

This chain uses TRBV7-8 with TRBJ2-7; 9 bases are a match to TRBD2. The CDR3 extends over 15 amino acids. In germline, CDR1 is SGHVS, CDR2 FQNEAQ. Unmatched junction bases numbered 7, after V lost 6 bases and J lost 1 base. In DNA, the CDR3 is TGTGCCAGCAGTCATAGCGGGAGCCCTTCCTACGAGCAGTACTTC. Translating gives CASSHSGSPSYEQYF. The full variable domain, completed using reference TRBV7-8 and TRBJ2-7, is GAGVSQSPRYKVAKRGQDVALRCDPISGHVSLFWYQQALGQGPEFLTYFQNEAQLDKSGLPSDRFFAERPEGSVSTLKIQRTQQEDSAVYLCASSHSGSPSYEQYFGPGTRLTVT.

The rearrangement links TRBV20-1 to TRBJ1-1, with 9 bases matching TRBD1. CDR1 is DFQATT and CDR2 is SNEGSKA in the germline V gene (reference sequence). CDR3 length equals 13 residues. CDR3 amino acids: CTARGQGNTEAFF. The DNA of the CDR3 is TGCACCGCTAGGGGACAGGGAAACACTGAAGCTTTCTTT.

The J gene is TRBJ1-5, the V gene TRBV20-1, with unresolved D. CDR1 and CDR2 (germline): DFQATT, SNEGSKA (reference sequence). This CDR3 has 10 amino acids. The V end was cut by 6 bases, the J end by 11 bases, with 11 bases between. The CDR3 DNA reads as TGCAGTGCCGGCGGGGTGTCCCAGCATTTT. Its protein is CSAGGVSQHF.

The rearrangement links TRBV20-1 to TRBJ2-7; 7 nucleotides agree with TRBD2. Germline V CDR1 and CDR2: DFQATT, SNEGSKA (reference sequence). The CDR3 length is 13 residues. J was trimmed by 7 bases and V by 2 bases; bases with no gene match: 8. The CDR3 nucleotides are TGCAGTGCTAGATTAACGGCGCGGGGGGAGCAGTACTTC. Residues: CSARLTARGEQYF.

The chain links TRBV5-1 to TRBJ1-2, with D possibly being TRBD1 (6 bases). V gave up 0 bases and J gave up 8 bases, with 17 bases separating them. The CDR3 has 15 residues. Germline CDR1 is SGHRS and CDR2 is YFSETQ. The CDR3 loop reads CASSLVSAGADGYTF. CDR3 nucleotide sequence: TGCGCCAGCAGCTTGGTATCTGCAGGGGCGGACGGCTACACCTTC.

The chain joins TRBV6-2 or TRBV6-3 to TRBJ2-7; the D gene is possibly TRBD2 (5 bases). V was pared by 5 bases and J by 1 base, with 12 bases between. Germline V gives CDR1 MNHEY, CDR2 SVGEGT. The CDR3 is 14 amino acids. CDR3 sequence reads: CASSEGAFSYEQYF. For the CDR3, the DNA is TGTGCCAGCAGTGAGGGAGCGTTTTCCTACGAGCAGTACTTC.

The rearrangement uses TRBV14 and TRBJ2-7, with TRBD2 matching 7 bases. The CDR3 is 14 amino acids. With V trimmed by 6 bases and J by 3 bases, 8 bases remained unmatched. The germline CDR1 and CDR2 sequences are SGHDN and FVKESK. CDR3 sequence (DNA): TGTGCCAGCAGTCGTTGGGGGGGTGGCTACGAGCAGTACTTC. Protein sequence: CASSRWGGGYEQYF.

A few counts support this clonotype. The CDR3 here is CASSLGGAPLNYGYTF. The DNA of the CDR3 is TGTGCCAGCAGCTTAGGCGGGGCCCCTCTGAACTATGGCTACACCTTC. The rearrangement joins TRBV7-2 to TRBJ1-2, with D maybe TRBD1 (5 bases). V was cut by 1 base and J by 2 bases, with 14 bases left in between. The CDR3 runs 16 residues. Germline assignment: CDR1 SGHTA and CDR2 FQGNSA.

This clonotype was observed a few times. The rearrangement links TRBV12-3 or TRBV12-4 to TRBJ1-2; D not resolved. V was pared by 5 bases and J by 4 bases, with 14 bases between. The CDR3 runs to 14 residues. CDR3 sequence (DNA): TGTGCCAGCAGTCCCCAAGGGATGGGCTATGGCTACACCTTC. Amino acid sequence: CASSPQGMGYGYTF.

This clonotype was counted between two and nine times. The chain employs TRBV27 and TRBJ1-4; no clear D gene. The CDR3 contains 13 residues. CDR1 MNHEY and CDR2 SMNVEV come from the germline V gene (reference sequence). The germline V and J ends were trimmed by 3 bases and 6 bases, with 8 bases remaining between them. Written as DNA, the CDR3 is TGTGCCAGCAGTTTCAGAGCGGATGAAAAACTGTTTTTT. Its translation: CASSFRADEKLFF.

The rearrangement links TRBV20-1 to TRBJ2-3; 7 bases line up with TRBD1. The V gene end was trimmed by 1 base and the J gene end by 4 bases; junction bases not matched to a gene: 5. The germline CDR1 and CDR2 sequences are DFQATT and SNEGSKA (reference sequence). The CDR3 contains 14 residues. CDR3 sequence: CSARGTGASDTQYF. CDR3 nucleotide sequence: TGCAGTGCTAGAGGTACAGGGGCTTCAGATACGCAGTATTTT.

V gene TRBV20-1 combines with J gene TRBJ2-3; perhaps TRBD2 as D (5 bases). The CDR3 sequence is 13 residues long. The germline gives CDR1 DFQATT, CDR2 SNEGSKA (reference sequence). The V end was cut by 2 bases, the J end by 1 base, with 7 bases between. Here the CDR3 reads CSARKEGTDTQYF. For the CDR3, the DNA is TGCAGTGCTAGAAAGGAGGGCACAGATACGCAGTATTTT.

This clonotype appeared a few times. The rearrangement uses TRBV3-1 and TRBJ1-3; D is undetermined. Germline CDR1 LGHDT, CDR2 YNNKEL (reference sequence). V gave up 4 bases and J gave up 0 bases, with 10 bases separating them. CDR3 length equals 15 residues. This CDR3 is CASSPGSLSGNTIYF. In nucleotides, the CDR3 is TGTGCCAGCAGCCCCGGCAGCCTCTCTGGAAACACCATATATTTT. The full variable domain, completed using reference TRBV3-1 and TRBJ1-3, is DTAVSQTPKYLVTQMGNDKSIKCEQNLGHDTMYWYKQDSKKFLKIMFSYNNKELIINETVPNRFSPKSPDKAHLNLHINSLELGDSAVYFCASSPGSLSGNTIYFGEGSWLTVV.

The table lists this clonotype with a few counts. V usage is TRBV5-6 and J usage is TRBJ2-5; 7 positions match TRBD2. This CDR3 spans 14 amino acids. V dropped 0 bases and J dropped 7; count of bases not matched to a gene: 6. Germline V lookup: CDR1 SGHDT, CDR2 YYEEEE. This CDR3 is CASSLARGSRTQYF. CDR3 nucleotides: TGTGCCAGCAGCTTGGCGCGGGGGAGTAGGACCCAGTACTTC.

In this sample, this clonotype turned up a few times. The V call is TRBV2, the J call TRBJ2-1; TRBD2 agrees at 7 bases. This CDR3 is built from 14 residues. The V segment lost 7 bases and the J segment 0 bases; nucleotides outside the gene matches: 3. Per germline, CDR1 SNHLY and CDR2 FYNNEI. CDR3 DNA sequence: TGTGCCAGCATTGGGAGGGGCTCCTACAATGAGCAGTTCTTC. This encodes CASIGRGSYNEQFF. Filled out from reference TRBV2 and TRBJ2-1, the complete variable domain reads EPEVTQTPSHQVTQMGQEVILRCVPISNHLYFYWYRQILGQKVEFLVSFYNNEISEKSEIFDDQFSVERPDGSNFTLKIRSTKLEDSAMYFCASIGRGSYNEQFFGPGTRLTVL.

This clonotype was seen a handful of times. The V and J genes are TRBV29-1 and TRBJ2-5; D might be TRBD1 (5 bases). CDR3 size: 12 residues. Per the germline V gene, CDR1 is SQVTM and CDR2 is ANQGSEA. With 4 bases removed from V and 4 bases from J, the gap between germline ends came to 10 bases. CDR3 bases: TGCAGCGTTGTAATGCAGGGAGAGACCCAGTACTTC. Protein product: CSVVMQGETQYF.

This clonotype was counted ten times or more. The chain recombines TRBV20-1 with TRBJ1-5, with a tentative D call TRBD1 (6 bases). Germline values: CDR1 DFQATT, CDR2 SNEGSKA (reference sequence). V lost 5 bases and J lost 2, with 13 bases in between. The CDR3 has 14 amino acids. The CDR3 sequence is CSAQKGDGNQPQHF. CDR3 DNA: TGCAGTGCTCAGAAGGGGGATGGCAATCAGCCCCAGCATTTT.

The genes are TRBV3-1 and TRBJ2-7; 8 bases match TRBD2. Germline V gene sequence: CDR1 LGHDT, CDR2 YNNKEL (reference sequence). The CDR3 loop spans 16 amino acids. The J segment lost 3 bases and the V segment lost 0 bases, leaving 7 bases of the junction unmatched. CDR3 amino acids: CASSQDGRGGFYEQYF. CDR3 in DNA: TGTGCCAGCAGCCAAGATGGTCGCGGGGGGTTCTACGAGCAGTACTTC.